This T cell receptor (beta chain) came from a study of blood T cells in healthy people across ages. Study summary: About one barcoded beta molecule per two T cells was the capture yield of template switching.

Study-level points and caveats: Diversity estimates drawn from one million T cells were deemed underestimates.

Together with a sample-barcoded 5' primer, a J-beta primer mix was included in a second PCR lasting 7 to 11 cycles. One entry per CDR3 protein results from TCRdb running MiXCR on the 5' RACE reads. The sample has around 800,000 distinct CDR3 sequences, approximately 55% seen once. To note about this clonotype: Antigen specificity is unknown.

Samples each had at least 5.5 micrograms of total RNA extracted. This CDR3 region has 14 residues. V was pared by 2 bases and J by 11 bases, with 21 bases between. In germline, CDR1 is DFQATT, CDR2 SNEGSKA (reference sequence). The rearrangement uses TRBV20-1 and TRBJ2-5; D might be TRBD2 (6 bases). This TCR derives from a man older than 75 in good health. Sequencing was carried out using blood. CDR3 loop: CSARSGGTAEEQYF. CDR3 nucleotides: TGCAGTGCTAGATCGGGCGGGACCGCAGAGGAGCAGTACTTC.